Below are 3 T cell receptor beta chains sequenced from a single sample in a study of blood T cell repertoires in COVID-19. Some clones are missing from TCRdb's copy, which holds only in-frame ones; the method was immunoSEQ multiplex PCR. The sample includes 250,000 or so clones, around 87% of them seen just once. The sequencing sample was made of PBMCs or T cells enriched from blood (not recorded which). The source is a woman aged 45-65 years who had recovered from COVID-19.

J is TRBJ2-1 and V is TRBV9, with TRBD2 matching over 9 bases. The junction had 10 bases not matched to a gene; V was cut back by 3 bases and J by 9 bases. Germline V gene data show CDR1 as SGDLS and CDR2 as YYNGEE. The CDR3 spans 15 residues. In DNA, the CDR3 is TGTGCCAGCAGCGGTAGCGGGAGTTTGTTGGGTGAGCAGTTCTTC. This encodes CASSGSGSLLGEQFF.

The chain joins TRBV11-2 to TRBJ1-3; the D is unclear. This CDR3 contains 14 residues. V gave up 1 base and J gave up 4 bases, with 8 bases separating them. Germline assignment: CDR1 SGHAT and CDR2 FQNNGV. CDR3 region: CASSLGLRGNTIYF. The CDR3 nucleotides read TGTGCCAGCAGCTTAGGTTTACGGGGAAACACCATATATTTT.

This clone came up a few times. The chain uses TRBV18 and TRBJ1-5; D not certain. Per the germline V gene, CDR1 is KGHSH and CDR2 is LQKENI. V gave up 9 bases and J gave up 0 bases, with 15 bases separating them. This CDR3 comprises 15 residues. CDR3 bases: TGTGCCAGACCACCACGGGAGGATAGCAATCAGCCCCAGCATTTT. Protein sequence: CARPPREDSNQPQHF.